The next 9 T cell receptor beta chains were all read from a single sample in a study of cytomegalovirus exposure and HLA in healthy donors. The PCR contained 60 Vbeta and 13 Jbeta primers. Using immunoSEQ multiplex PCR, the repertoire was profiled, and TCRdb retains in-frame clones only, with some absent. The sample records about 160,000 clones, 60% to 85% being singletons. The sequencing sample was made of PBMCs. These receptors were taken from a woman in her thirties or forties in good health and CMV-seropositive.

This clone was counted between two and nine times. In DNA, the CDR3 is TGCAGCGTGGGACAGGGGGGAACTGAAGCTTTCTTT. Translated, it gives CSVGQGGTEAFF. The chain uses TRBV29-1 and TRBJ1-1, with 11 bases fitting TRBD1. V lost 6 bases and J lost 5; bases outside the gene matches: 2. This CDR3 comprises 12 residues. Germline CDR1 reads SQVTM; CDR2 reads ANQGSEA.

This chain connects TRBV5-1 to TRBJ2-2, with a possible D match to TRBD2 (8 bases). Trimming shortened V by 6 bases and J by 4 bases, and 22 bases separated the two germline ends. This CDR3 contains 17 residues. Germline lookup yields CDR1 SGHRS and CDR2 YFSETQ. The CDR3 protein is CASTERVSGDSTGELFF. The CDR3 DNA is TGCGCCAGCACTGAACGGGTTAGCGGGGACAGCACCGGGGAGCTGTTTTTT.

The chain is built from TRBV5-4 and TRBJ2-1; D is perhaps TRBD2 (6 bases). CDR3 length: 16 residues. V was pared by 0 bases and J by 2 bases, with 12 bases between. Germline CDR1 and CDR2: SGHNT and YYREEE (reference sequence). The CDR3 region is CASSLGAGNTYNEQFF. The CDR3 DNA sequence: TGTGCCAGCAGCTTGGGGGCGGGAAACACCTACAATGAGCAGTTCTTC.

V and J are TRBV9 and TRBJ1-2; possibly TRBD1 for D (5 bases). Trimming left V 7 bases short and J 4 bases short, with 11 bases between. The CDR3 spans 12 residues. In germline, CDR1 is SGDLS, CDR2 YYNGEE. The DNA for the CDR3 is TGTGCCAGCGGAACAGGACCCTATGGCTACACCTTC. This encodes CASGTGPYGYTF.

This clone was seen only a few times. V usage is TRBV14 and J usage is TRBJ2-7; 9 bases map to TRBD2. The V gene's germline CDR1 is SGHDN and CDR2 FVKESK. CDR3 length equals 16 residues. V gave up 3 bases and J gave up 6 bases; unmatched junction bases: 12. This chain's CDR3 is CASSQTRWRGGIEQYF. CDR3 in DNA: TGTGCCAGCAGCCAGACTCGCTGGCGGGGGGGCATCGAGCAGTACTTC.

The chain carries TRBV6-1 and TRBJ2-5, with D unclear. CDR1 is MNHNS, CDR2 SASEGT, per germline. The CDR3 runs to 12 residues. V shed 3 bases and J shed 4 bases, with 6 bases lying between them. For the CDR3, the DNA is TGTGCCAGCAGTGACTCGAGAGAGACCCAGTACTTC. Its translation: CASSDSRETQYF.

The chain couples TRBV6-5 to TRBJ1-1; D not resolved. Germline CDR1 is MNHEY and CDR2 is SVGAGI. The CDR3 extends over 13 amino acids. V was shortened by 4 bases and J by 1 base, with 7 bases between the two germline ends. CDR3 sequence: CASSFDKNTEAFF. CDR3 coding DNA: TGTGCCAGCAGTTTCGACAAGAACACTGAAGCTTTCTTT.

This clone was seen a few times. The rearrangement links TRBV29-1 to TRBJ1-5; D may be TRBD1 (5 bases). Trimming stripped 7 bases from V and 4 bases from J, with 14 bases between. Germline loops: CDR1 SQVTM, CDR2 ANQGSEA. This CDR3 comprises 13 residues. CDR3 in DNA: TGCAGCGCCCGGGACGGGAGGAATCAGCCCCAGCATTTT. Its protein is CSARDGRNQPQHF.

V usage is TRBV30 and J usage is TRBJ2-7; TRBD1 aligns across 11 bases. The CDR3 spans 14 residues. CDR1 is GTSNPN, CDR2 SVGIG, per germline (reference sequence). V was pared by 5 bases and J by 3 bases, with 6 bases of the junction left unmatched. The CDR3: CAWGPGTGGYEQYF. In DNA, the CDR3 is TGTGCCTGGGGTCCCGGGACAGGGGGCTACGAGCAGTACTTC.